The rows below give T cell receptor beta chains drawn from one sample of a study of blood T cell repertoires in COVID-19. Repertoires were generated with immunoSEQ multiplex PCR, while TCRdb's copy carries only in-frame clones and drops some. The sample yields under 200,000 clones, about 88% seen once. The sample was PBMCs or T cells enriched from blood (not recorded which). These receptor sequences come from a woman aged 40 to 50 in a cohort exposed to, infected with or recovered from COVID-19 (not recorded which). The CDR3 runs from the conserved cysteine through the conserved F or W. A D gene is named only where the DNA matches it firmly. For some rows the clone size is stated as once, few or many, or as a class when expanded; others skip it.

d_call,v_call,j_call,cdr3_length,clone_size,cdr3_aa,cdr3_nt
NA,TRBV5-4,TRBJ1-6,15,NA,CASSFKGNTVSPLHF,TGTGCCAGCAGCTTTAAGGGGAATACGGTTTCACCCCTCCACTTT
NA,TRBV3-1/TRBV3-2,TRBJ1-1,15,NA,CASSQNRAMNTEAFF,TGTGCCAGCAGCCAAAACAGGGCGATGAACACTGAAGCTTTCTTT
TRBD2,TRBV27,TRBJ2-7,12,NA,CASSFGGAEQYF,TGTGCCAGCAGTTTCGGGGGGGCCGAGCAGTACTTC
NA,TRBV4-2,TRBJ2-7,15,NA,CASSQDPGGTYEQYF,TGTGCCAGCAGCCAAGACCCAGGGGGGACCTACGAGCAGTACTTC
NA,TRBV10-1,TRBJ2-7,15,NA,CASSENSWLGSEQYF,TGCGCCAGCAGTGAGAATTCATGGCTAGGAAGCGAGCAGTACTTC
TRBD1,TRBV7-2,TRBJ1-2,15,NA,CASSPGQGASYGYTF,TGTGCCAGCAGCCCTGGACAGGGGGCCTCCTATGGCTACACCTTC
TRBD1,TRBV3-1/TRBV3-2,TRBJ2-7,16,NA,CASSQERDRGPLEQYF,TGTGCCAGCAGCCAAGAGCGGGACAGGGGTCCCCTCGAGCAGTACTTC
NA,TRBV27,TRBJ1-2,14,NA,CASSWANTNYGYTF,TGTGCCAGCAGTTGGGCGAATACTAACTATGGCTACACCTTC
TRBD1,TRBV6-5,TRBJ1-1,13,NA,CASSLTGGTEAFF,TGTGCCAGCAGCCTCACAGGGGGCACTGAAGCTTTCTTT
NA,TRBV7-2,TRBJ1-2,13,NA,CASSLATYYGYTF,TGTGCCAGCAGCTTAGCGACATACTATGGCTACACCTTC
NA,TRBV2,TRBJ1-2,13,NA,CASSAGSLGGYTF,TGTGCCAGCAGTGCTGGCAGTCTAGGCGGCTACACCTTC
NA,TRBV19,TRBJ1-2,14,NA,CATSPRQAPYGYTF,TGTGCCACCTCACCACGGCAGGCACCCTATGGCTACACCTTC
NA,TRBV3-1/TRBV3-2,TRBJ1-2,14,NA,CASSARGGGYGYTF,TGTGCCAGCAGCGCACGGGGAGGCGGCTATGGCTACACCTTC
NA,TRBV7-9,TRBJ1-2,13,NA,CALWAGQDYGYTF,TGTGCCCTTTGGGCAGGGCAGGACTATGGCTACACCTTC
NA,TRBV24-1,TRBJ1-2,14,NA,CATSDSTKPGGYTF,TGTGCCACCAGTGATTCCACCAAGCCTGGTGGCTACACCTTC
NA,TRBV6-5,TRBJ1-5,15,NA,CASSPGSFSQQPQHF,TGTGCCAGCAGTCCGGGGTCGTTCTCCCAACAGCCCCAGCATTTT
NA,TRBV2,TRBJ1-2,14,once,CASSDSQTNYGYTF,TGTGCCAGCAGTGATTCACAGACAAACTATGGCTACACCTTC
NA,TRBV29-1,TRBJ1-5,14,NA,CSVSGRGGNQPQHF,TGCAGCGTTTCCGGACGGGGGGGCAATCAGCCCCAGCATTTT
NA,TRBV6-2/TRBV6-3,TRBJ1-2,14,NA,CASSYGRGWHGYTF,TGTGCCAGCAGTTACGGCAGGGGTTGGCATGGCTACACCTTC
TRBD2,TRBV24-1,TRBJ2-7,16,few,CATSETTSGRSHEQYF,TGTGCCACCAGTGAGACGACTAGCGGGAGGTCTCACGAGCAGTACTTC
TRBD1,TRBV24-1,TRBJ2-2,16,NA,CATSDWTGANTGELFF,TGTGCCACCAGTGATTGGACAGGGGCGAACACCGGGGAGCTGTTTTTT
NA,TRBV15,TRBJ1-1,14,NA,CATSRDWGDIEAFF,TGTGCCACCAGCAGAGATTGGGGCGACATTGAAGCTTTCTTT